Included here is one T cell receptor beta chain sequence, with context. The entry originates in a study of control samples from healthy donors and cancer patients. Sequencing was performed with immunoSEQ multiplex PCR; in TCRdb, only in-frame clones are kept and a portion is missing. The sample holds about 160,000 clones; 94% are singletons and the top ten take approximately 15%. CDR3 length: 13 amino acids. V lost 6 bases, J lost 4 bases, and 3 bases stayed unmatched. Germline V gene sequence: CDR1 LNHDA, CDR2 SQIVND (reference sequence). Input material: PBMCs. This chain uses TRBV19 with TRBJ2-5, with 9 bases aligning to TRBD1. This clonotype was obtained from a man between 60 and 75 years old with colorectal cancer. The CDR3 DNA follows: TGTGCCAGTAGAAGACAGGGGGGAGAGACCCAGTACTTC. Translated, it gives CASRRQGGETQYF.